This T cell receptor (beta chain) was obtained from a study of post-analysis software for immune sequencing data. Findings and caveats of the study: Five or six TRBV segments appeared more often in patients than in controls, and TRBV5-6, TRBV5-1 and TRBV20-1 were among these.

The CDR3 totals 18 residues. The germline V and J ends were trimmed by 5 bases and 2 bases, with 19 bases remaining between them. Germline V gives CDR1 SGHVS, CDR2 FNYEAQ. About this clonotype itself: What it recognizes is unknown.

Prepared libraries of TCR beta cDNA carried unique molecular identifiers. TCRdb independently ran MiXCR on the PCR reads; one entry per CDR3 protein. The sample lists about 810,000 distinct CDR3 sequences; roughly half were seen once. The material sequenced was blood. The chain carries TRBV7-6 and TRBJ2-6, with D maybe TRBD1 (6 bases). The TCR originated in a girl aged 10-17 years with multiple sclerosis. The DNA for the CDR3 is TGTGCCAGCAGCCCTACACCCGGGACATTGACTGGGGCCAACGTCCTGACTTTC. Amino acid sequence: CASSPTPGTLTGANVLTF. Full variable domain (missing parts from reference TRBV7-6 and TRBJ2-6): GAGVSQSPRYKVTKRGQDVALRCDPISGHVSLYWYRQALGQGPEFLTYFNYEAQQDKSGLPNDRFSAERPEGSISTLTIQRTEQRDSAMYRCASSPTPGTLTGANVLTFGAGSRLTVL.